Below, 21 T cell receptor beta chains from the same sample are listed, as sequenced in a study of monozygotic twins with inflammatory bowel disease. One entry per CDR3 protein, without DNA, is what TCRdb gives after re-calling the 5' RACE reads. In all, the sample yields 310,000 or so distinct CDR3 sequences. Input material: blood. The receptor source for this set is a human donor with ulcerative colitis or Crohn's disease, or a healthy co-twin of an affected twin (not recorded which).

V and J are TRBV27 and TRBJ2-1; TCRdb picks TRBD1, but there is no DNA to check that call. The CDR3 runs 15 residues. Germline V gene data show CDR1 as MNHEY and CDR2 as SMNVEV (reference sequence). CDR3 loop: CASSLRDRVGNEQFF.

V gene TRBV20-1 combines with J gene TRBJ2-1; the TCRdb call, TRBD1, lacks DNA for checking. The CDR3 runs 11 residues. Germline assignment: CDR1 DFQATT and CDR2 SNEGSKA (reference sequence). The CDR3 loop is CSASGGDEQFF.

CDR3 loop: CASSPGTNSTEAFF. The chain has TRBV5-1 and TRBJ1-1; TCRdb picks TRBD1, but there is no DNA to check that call. The CDR3 length is 14 residues. Per germline, CDR1 SGHRS and CDR2 YFSETQ.

The chain links TRBV20-1 to TRBJ2-7; TCRdb gives TRBD1 as the D gene, but with no DNA this cannot be confirmed. The CDR3 loop spans 13 amino acids. CDR1 is DFQATT and CDR2 is SNEGSKA in the germline V gene (reference sequence). This chain's CDR3 is CSASPGVTYEQYF.

This chain joins TRBV10-2 and TRBJ1-1; the D call from TCRdb, TRBD1, cannot be confirmed without DNA. The CDR3 has 15 amino acids. Germline lookup yields CDR1 WSHSY and CDR2 SAAADI. CDR3 in amino acids: CASSERGRGNTEAFF.

CDR3 loop: CASSSLGLAGGEYEQYF. The chain couples TRBV28 to TRBJ2-7; TCRdb names TRBD2, which stays unverified in the absence of DNA. This CDR3 spans 17 amino acids. Germline CDR1 and CDR2: MDHEN and SYDVKM.

The chain employs TRBV6-6 and TRBJ2-2. The germline V gene encodes CDR1 MNHNY and CDR2 SVGAGI (reference sequence). This CDR3 has 14 amino acids. CDR3 region: CASCSDSNTGELFF.

The chain couples TRBV20-1 to TRBJ2-5; the D call of TRBD1 rests on TCRdb alone, since no DNA is present to check it. The germline CDR1 and CDR2 sequences are DFQATT and SNEGSKA (reference sequence). The CDR3 consists of 14 residues. CDR3 protein: CSATPGQIEETQYF.

This chain joins TRBV5-5 and TRBJ2-1; TCRdb picks TRBD2, but there is no DNA to check that call. Germline V gives CDR1 SGHKS, CDR2 YYEKEE (reference sequence). This CDR3 is 16 amino acids long. The CDR3 protein is CASSRSPGQGFNEQFF.

This rearrangement joins TRBV20-1 to TRBJ2-3; checking the TCRdb D call of TRBD1 is not possible without DNA. Germline CDR1 reads DFQATT; CDR2 reads SNEGSKA (reference sequence). The CDR3 sequence is 14 residues long. CDR3 protein: CSARERTGLDTQYF.

The chain is built from TRBV15 and TRBJ2-7. The germline V gene has CDR1 LNHNV and CDR2 YYDKDF (reference sequence). This CDR3 region has 14 residues. This CDR3 reads CATSRDTSTYEQYF.

V gene TRBV20-1 combines with J gene TRBJ2-7; TCRdb gives TRBD1 as the D gene, but with no DNA this cannot be confirmed. Germline CDR1 DFQATT, CDR2 SNEGSKA (reference sequence). CDR3 length: 15 residues. The CDR3: CSARDPLGPTYEQYF.

The CDR3: CDSSLAGEGNTEAFF. This chain links TRBV7-3 with TRBJ1-1; TCRdb indicates TRBD1, and absent DNA this call remains unverified. The CDR3 totals 15 residues. Germline lookup yields CDR1 SGHTA and CDR2 FQGTGA.

The chain recombines TRBV2 with TRBJ1-5; with no DNA, the TCRdb D assignment of TRBD1 cannot be verified. The germline V gene has CDR1 SNHLY and CDR2 FYNNEI. This CDR3 has 18 residues. Here the CDR3 reads CASSHQPTGEIINHPQHF.

The chain carries TRBV28 and TRBJ2-1; TCRdb proposes TRBD2, but this gene call is untestable without DNA. Germline V gene lookup returns CDR1 MDHEN and CDR2 SYDVKM. The CDR3 is made up of 20 amino acids. The CDR3: CASSSRLAGGLGRADNEQFF.

The CDR3 protein is CASSQDQGGTVDNEQFF. This chain connects TRBV4-1 to TRBJ2-1; the TCRdb call, TRBD2, lacks DNA for checking. This CDR3 contains 17 residues. Germline V CDR1 and CDR2: MGHRA, YSYEKL.

The chain couples TRBV28 to TRBJ1-2; the TCRdb call, TRBD1, lacks DNA for checking. From germline, CDR1 is MDHEN and CDR2 SYDVKM. This CDR3 is 16 amino acids long. CDR3 protein: CASSLRGGQLNYGYTF.

The V and J genes are TRBV7-2 and TRBJ1-1. The germline CDR1 and CDR2 sequences are SGHTA and FQGNSA. The CDR3 runs 14 residues. The CDR3 protein is CASSLENGNTEAFF.

The rearrangement joins TRBV7-9 to TRBJ1-6; lacking DNA, the TRBD1 call made by TCRdb goes unchecked. The germline gives CDR1 SEHNR, CDR2 FQNEAQ (reference sequence). CDR3 length: 15 residues. The CDR3 sequence: CAISLLQGGNSPHHF.

The J gene is TRBJ1-2, the V gene TRBV6-2 or TRBV6-3; TCRdb reports TRBD1, a call that lacks DNA to check it against. The CDR3 is 15 residues long. Per the germline V gene, CDR1 is MNHEY and CDR2 is SVGEGT. CDR3 sequence reads: CASSHRGISDYGYTF.

V and J are TRBV27 and TRBJ2-7; without DNA, the TCRdb call of TRBD1 cannot be checked. Germline CDR1 is MNHEY and CDR2 is SMNVEV (reference sequence). The CDR3 is 15 residues long. CDR3 loop: CASSLGGTRSYEQYF.